The 30 T cell receptor beta chains listed next were all sequenced from one sample in a study of T cell changes during pregnancy in multiple sclerosis. Clones were read by immunoSEQ multiplex PCR, and TCRdb kept only the in-frame ones, dropping some. Of approximately 90,000 clones listed, 85% to 95% are singletons. The sequences come from peripheral blood, collected after pregnancy. Receptor source: a female donor with multiple sclerosis, enrolled in a pregnancy study.

The chain uses TRBV5-1 and TRBJ2-1, with a tentative D call TRBD2 (5 bases). With 0 bases removed from V and 0 bases from J, the gap between germline ends came to 10 bases. This CDR3 has 16 amino acids. Germline V gives CDR1 SGHRS, CDR2 YFSETQ. The CDR3 DNA reads as TGCGCCAGCAGCTTGGCCGAGGGCTTCTCCTACAATGAGCAGTTCTTC. The encoded protein is CASSLAEGFSYNEQFF.

In this sample, this clone turned up once. The chain joins TRBV5-1 to TRBJ1-2, with no clear D. The V and J ends lost 4 bases and 5 bases respectively, with 6 bases between them. The CDR3 runs 11 residues. CDR1 SGHRS and CDR2 YFSETQ come from the germline V gene. CDR3 nucleotides: TGCGCCAGCAGCGAGGAGTATGGCTACACCTTC. Amino acids: CASSEEYGYTF.

CDR3 nucleotide sequence: TGTGCCAGTAGTCCCGGGACAGGGGCATCTGGGGCCAACGTCCTGACTTTC. Protein: CASSPGTGASGANVLTF. The chain recombines TRBV19 with TRBJ2-6; 10 positions agree with TRBD1. V dropped 5 bases and J dropped 1; count of bases not matched to a gene: 5. The CDR3 has 17 residues. The germline CDR1 and CDR2 sequences are LNHDA and SQIVND (reference sequence). Complete variable domain (other parts from reference TRBV19 and TRBJ2-6): DGGITQSPKYLFRKEGQNVTLSCEQNLNHDAMYWYRQDPGQGLRLIYYSQIVNDFQKGDIAEGYSVSREKKESFPLTVTSAQKNPTAFYLCASSPGTGASGANVLTFGAGSRLTVL.

V and J are TRBV6-5 and TRBJ1-2; D may be TRBD1 (6 bases). V was shortened by 5 bases and J by 7 bases, with 17 bases between the two germline ends. The CDR3 has 14 amino acids. CDR1 and CDR2 from the germline V gene are MNHEY and SVGAGI. The CDR3 loop reads CASSPRLGAAGYTF. The CDR3 DNA is TGTGCCAGCAGTCCCCGTTTGGGGGCGGCTGGCTACACCTTC.

The chain combines TRBV9 with TRBJ2-1; maybe TRBD2 (6 bases). The CDR3 has 14 amino acids. The V gene lost 3 bases and the J gene lost 4 bases, with 11 bases spanning the gap. Germline assignment: CDR1 SGDLS and CDR2 YYNGEE. Here the CDR3 reads CASSGAGRYNEQFF. For the CDR3, the DNA is TGTGCCAGCAGCGGGGCGGGGAGGTACAATGAGCAGTTCTTC. The whole variable domain, filled in from reference TRBV9 and TRBJ2-1, reads DSGVTQTPKHLITATGQRVTLRCSPRSGDLSVYWYQQSLDQGLQFLIQYYNGEERAKGNILERFSAQQFPDLHSELNLSSLELGDSALYFCASSGAGRYNEQFFGPGTRLTVL.

The CDR3 sequence is CASSLAYLQRETEAFF. CDR3 nucleotides: TGCGCCAGCAGCTTGGCGTATTTGCAGAGGGAGACTGAAGCTTTCTTT. The chain carries TRBV5-1 and TRBJ1-1; D ambiguous. This CDR3 has 16 amino acids. Germline CDR1 SGHRS, CDR2 YFSETQ. Trimming shortened V by 0 bases and J by 5 bases, and 17 bases separated the two germline ends.

DNA for the CDR3: TGTGCCAGCTCACCACAGGGGGCGGGTGAAAAACTGTTTTTT. Protein: CASSPQGAGEKLFF. This chain links TRBV18 with TRBJ1-4; TRBD1 matches 7 bases. The junction had 3 bases not matched to a gene; V was cut back by 1 base and J by 7 bases. The CDR3 is 14 amino acids. CDR1 and CDR2 (germline): KGHSH, LQKENI.

The gene calls are TRBV6-5 and TRBJ2-7; TRBD1 aligns across 10 bases. Per germline, CDR1 MNHEY and CDR2 SVGAGI. The CDR3 is 14 amino acids. Trimming cost V 6 bases and J 6 bases; bases outside gene matches: 8. The CDR3, as DNA: TGTGCCAGCAGAAAAGACAGGGGGCTTCGCGAGCAGTACTTC. Amino acids: CASRKDRGLREQYF.

This chain joins TRBV12-1 and TRBJ2-1; the table assigns TRBD2, which was not confirmed against the DNA. TRBV12-1 is flagged as a pseudogene. The CDR3 is 17 amino acids. The CDR3 region has the DNA TGTGCCAGCAGCTTTTTTCTATATTCGGGAGTGAAGAATGAGCAGTTCTTC. Protein sequence: CASSFFLYSGVKNEQFF.

This clone was detected a few times. This chain joins TRBV11-2 and TRBJ1-1; 7 bases agree with TRBD1. Germline V gene data show CDR1 as SGHAT and CDR2 as FQNNGV. With 5 bases clipped from V and 10 bases from J, the junction kept 10 bases outside the gene matches. The CDR3 has 13 amino acids. In nucleotides, the CDR3 is TGTGCCAGCAGCGGAGGGACAGACGGGCGAGCTTTCTTT. Protein: CASSGGTDGRAFF.

This chain joins TRBV7-9 and TRBJ2-5; 7 positions match TRBD2. Looked up from germline, CDR1 is SEHNR and CDR2 is FQNEAQ (reference sequence). The ends lost 5 bases at V and 10 bases at J; junction bases unmatched: 13. The CDR3 spans 14 residues. Here the CDR3 reads CASSPQAGFSVQYF. Here the CDR3 DNA reads TGTGCCAGCAGCCCCCAAGCGGGGTTTTCTGTCCAGTACTTC.

The chain employs TRBV27 and TRBJ1-5; 7 nucleotides line up with TRBD1. The CDR3 loop spans 14 amino acids. V lost 7 bases to trimming and J lost 2 bases; unmatched junction nucleotides: 5. Germline values: CDR1 MNHEY, CDR2 SMNVEV (reference sequence). The CDR3 protein is CASKTDRGNQPQHF. CDR3 bases: TGTGCCAGCAAAACCGACAGGGGCAATCAGCCCCAGCATTTT.

This rearrangement joins TRBV5-4 to TRBJ1-3; D uncertain. The CDR3 runs 15 residues. Between the trimmed V and J ends, which lost 4 bases and 0 bases, there was a span of 11 bases. Germline lookup yields CDR1 SGHNT and CDR2 YYREEE (reference sequence). The CDR3 nucleotides read TGTGCCAGCAGCGACCGACGGAGCTCTGGAAACACCATATATTTT. As protein: CASSDRRSSGNTIYF.

The chain carries TRBV25-1 and TRBJ2-7, with a weak D call TRBD2 (6 bases). CDR1 and CDR2 (germline): MGHDK, SYGVNS. The length of the CDR3 is 16 residues. V was cut by 4 bases and J by 0 bases, with 16 bases left in between. The CDR3 is CASSGPDTAGSYEQYF. CDR3 bases: TGTGCCAGCAGTGGCCCGGACACAGCGGGCTCCTACGAGCAGTACTTC.

J is TRBJ2-1 and V is TRBV6-4; D gene ambiguous. The germline CDR1 and CDR2 sequences are MRHNA and SNTAGT. Trimming cost V 3 bases and J 6 bases, with 15 bases left between them. This CDR3 has 15 amino acids. The CDR3 protein is CASSDNWASGNEQFF. The DNA of the CDR3 is TGTGCCAGCAGTGATAATTGGGCCTCCGGCAATGAGCAGTTCTTC.

This chain joins TRBV19 and TRBJ2-7, with 7 positions matching TRBD2. Germline values: CDR1 LNHDA, CDR2 SQIVND (reference sequence). CDR3 length equals 15 residues. V was pared by 3 bases and J by 5 bases, with 10 bases of the junction left unmatched. The CDR3 DNA sequence: TGTGCCAGTAGTATGGTTGGGAGGGATTCCCACGAGCAGTACTTC. It codes for CASSMVGRDSHEQYF.

J is TRBJ1-2 and V is TRBV4-2; D may be TRBD1 (5 bases). The CDR3 is made up of 13 amino acids. The ends were cut back, 6 bases at V and 6 bases at J, with 14 bases in the middle. CDR1 and CDR2 from the germline V gene are LGHNA and YNFKEQ. CDR3 sequence reads: CASRRGGDNGYTF. DNA of the CDR3: TGTGCCAGCAGGAGGGGAGGCGATAATGGCTACACCTTC.

J is TRBJ2-7 and V is TRBV18; D unresolved. In germline, CDR1 is KGHSH, CDR2 LQKENI. CDR3 length: 11 amino acids. The V end was cut by 5 bases, the J end by 1 base, with 3 bases between. This CDR3 is CASSLSYEQYF. CDR3 coding DNA: TGTGCCAGCTCATTATCCTACGAGCAGTACTTC.

To note about this clone: The identical CDR3 is also encoded by other nucleotide sequences in the sample. V gene TRBV7-2 combines with J gene TRBJ2-5, with D possibly matching TRBD2 (6 bases). CDR1 is SGHTA and CDR2 is FQGNSA in the germline V gene. The V gene lost 3 bases and the J gene lost 5 bases, with 10 bases spanning the gap. The CDR3 sequence is 13 residues long. The CDR3 here is CASSFGGGETQYF. The CDR3 DNA is TGTGCCAGCAGCTTCGGGGGTGGGGAGACCCAGTACTTC.

J is TRBJ2-7 and V is TRBV5-1, with D possibly being TRBD2 (5 bases). The CDR3 runs to 14 residues. Germline CDR1 is SGHRS and CDR2 is YFSETQ. V was pared by 5 bases and J by 1 base, with 13 bases between. CDR3 protein: CASSDYGISYEQYF. CDR3 bases: TGCGCCAGCAGTGACTACGGGATATCCTACGAGCAGTACTTC.

The chain links TRBV6-1 to TRBJ2-7, with D possibly matching TRBD1 (5 bases). The CDR3 is 14 amino acids. Germline lookup yields CDR1 MNHNS and CDR2 SASEGT. Trimming shortened V by 3 bases and J by 9 bases, and 18 bases separated the two germline ends. CDR3 nucleotides: TGTGCCAGCAGTGATTCAGGGATCTGGGAACGGCAGTACTTC. Protein: CASSDSGIWERQYF.

V gene TRBV7-9 combines with J gene TRBJ1-1, with 8 bases fitting TRBD1. The J segment lost 1 base and the V segment lost 6 bases, leaving 7 bases of the junction unmatched. Per germline, CDR1 SEHNR and CDR2 FQNEAQ (reference sequence). The CDR3 totals 15 residues. CDR3 in DNA: TGTGCCAGCAGACCTTGGACAGGGACGAACACTGAAGCTTTCTTT. Its protein product is CASRPWTGTNTEAFF.

The genes are TRBV18 and TRBJ2-3; D is ambiguous. Trimming pared 0 bases from V and 2 bases from J, leaving 9 bases between. This CDR3 spans 15 amino acids. CDR1 is KGHSH and CDR2 is LQKENI in the germline V gene. CDR3 protein: CASSPPGRPTDTQYF. CDR3 bases: TGTGCCAGCTCACCACCGGGCAGACCCACAGATACGCAGTATTTT.

The chain carries TRBV4-3 and TRBJ1-1; 9 bases are a match to TRBD1. CDR1 and CDR2 from the germline V gene are LGHNA and YSLEER. V trimming: 1 base; J trimming: 4 bases; junction bases outside the gene matches: 4. The CDR3 totals 15 residues. The CDR3 nucleotides read TGCGCCAGCAGCCAAGGACAGGGGGTGGGCACTGAAGCTTTCTTT. Translation gives CASSQGQGVGTEAFF.

The chain links TRBV10-3 to TRBJ2-2, with 10 bases that match TRBD1. The junction had 6 bases not matched to a gene; V was cut back by 3 bases and J by 5 bases. Germline CDR1 ENHRY, CDR2 SYGVKD. CDR3 size: 16 residues. The CDR3 is CAISDSDRGQTGELFF. The DNA for the CDR3 is TGTGCCATCAGTGACTCCGACAGGGGGCAAACCGGGGAGCTGTTTTTT.

CDR3 amino acids: CASSVTRQGWDQPQHF. The CDR3 DNA reads TGTGCCAGCAGCGTAACCCGACAGGGGTGGGATCAGCCCCAGCATTTT. The V call is TRBV7-6, the J call TRBJ1-5, with 8 bases aligning to TRBD1. The length of the CDR3 is 16 residues. After removal of 5 bases from V and 5 bases from J, the junction contained 11 bases not matched to a gene. CDR1 SGHVS and CDR2 FNYEAQ come from the germline V gene. Full variable domain (missing parts from reference TRBV7-6 and TRBJ1-5): GAGVSQSPRYKVTKRGQDVALRCDPISGHVSLYWYRQALGQGPEFLTYFNYEAQQDKSGLPNDRFSAERPEGSISTLTIQRTEQRDSAMYRCASSVTRQGWDQPQHFGDGTRLSIL.

This clone was observed once. The chain uses TRBV4-2 and TRBJ2-5; a weak D match, TRBD2 (7 bases). CDR1 and CDR2 from the germline V gene are LGHNA and YNFKEQ. CDR3 size: 19 residues. Trimming shortened V by 0 bases and J by 5 bases, and 25 bases separated the two germline ends. The CDR3 DNA reads TGTGCCAGCAGCCAAGATACGGGTCTGGGGGGGCCGGGTCAGGAGACCCAGTACTTC. Encoded protein: CASSQDTGLGGPGQETQYF.

The chain carries TRBV19 and TRBJ1-1; no definite D call. Trimming left V 7 bases short and J 7 bases short, with 22 bases between. CDR3 length: 15 residues. Germline CDR1 reads LNHDA; CDR2 reads SQIVND (reference sequence). The CDR3 spells CASTITSGVAVEAFF. DNA for the CDR3: TGTGCCAGTACCATAACATCAGGTGTGGCCGTTGAAGCTTTCTTT.

The chain uses TRBV7-8 and TRBJ2-7, with 10 bases matching TRBD2. In germline, CDR1 is SGHVS, CDR2 FQNEAQ. This CDR3 is 15 amino acids long. V trimming: 3 bases; J trimming: 3 bases; junction bases outside the gene matches: 5. CDR3 sequence reads: CASSFASGGDYEQYF. The CDR3 coding sequence is TGTGCCAGCAGCTTTGCTAGCGGGGGTGACTACGAGCAGTACTTC.

The chain employs TRBV7-2 and TRBJ2-7; D possibly corresponds to TRBD1 (5 bases). Trimming took 3 bases from V and 6 from J, leaving 12 bases between them. Looked up from germline, CDR1 is SGHTA and CDR2 is FQGNSA. The CDR3 runs 13 residues. CDR3 sequence: CASSLGPPTEQYF. In DNA form, the CDR3 reads TGTGCCAGCAGCTTGGGGCCCCCAACCGAGCAGTACTTC. Full variable domain (remainder filled in from reference TRBV7-2 and TRBJ2-7): GAGVSQSPSNKVTEKGKDVELRCDPISGHTALYWYRQSLGQGLEFLIYFQGNSAPDKSGLPSDRFSAERTGGSVSTLTIQRTQQEDSAVYLCASSLGPPTEQYFGPGTRLTVT.